One and the same sample provided the 8 T cell receptor beta chains below, sequenced in a study of molecular identifiers for immune sequencing clone quantification. TCRdb processed the PCR reads anew with MiXCR; each CDR3 protein has one entry. Here the sample spans 490,000 or so distinct CDR3 sequences, about a quarter being singletons. Sample: naive CD8+ T cells from blood, with Jurkat cell RNA spiked in. The subset denotes: FACS-sorted CD8+CD4-CCR7+CD45RA+ naive T cells. The receptors were sampled from a human donor in good health. Some libraries in this study had Jurkat cell RNA spiked in.

The chain employs TRBV7-8 and TRBJ2-2; D is undetermined. This CDR3 contains 14 residues. Germline lookup yields CDR1 SGHVS and CDR2 FQNEAQ. V was clipped by 4 bases and J by 13 bases, with 19 bases between them. The CDR3 here is CASSYLVRAEGLFF. CDR3 coding DNA: TGTGCCAGCAGCTACCTAGTACGGGCGGAAGGGCTGTTTTTT.

Many counts were recorded for this clonotype. The genes are TRBV20-1 and TRBJ2-7, with a weak D call TRBD1 (5 bases). The CDR3 contains 13 residues. Germline values: CDR1 DFQATT, CDR2 SNEGSKA (reference sequence). Trimming removed 3 bases at V and 1 base at J, with 10 bases between. The CDR3 loop is CSARAGWSYEQYF. As DNA, the CDR3 is TGCAGTGCTAGGGCAGGGTGGTCCTACGAGCAGTACTTC.

V usage is TRBV29-1 and J usage is TRBJ2-3; 10 positions agree with TRBD2. The CDR3 is 16 residues long. Germline-derived CDR1 and CDR2 are SQVTM and ANQGSEA. CDR3 region: CRISGGAWGSTDTQYF. As DNA, the CDR3 is TGCAGAATAAGCGGGGGGGCATGGGGTAGCACAGATACGCAGTATTTT.

The chain combines TRBV7-8 with TRBJ2-7; D is ambiguous. The CDR3 has 13 residues. The V and J ends lost 3 bases and 2 bases respectively, with 8 bases between them. CDR1 and CDR2 (germline): SGHVS, FQNEAQ. Here the CDR3 reads CASSFDTAYEQYF. For the CDR3, the DNA is TGTGCCAGCAGCTTTGACACGGCCTACGAGCAGTACTTC.

Turning to this clonotype: One junction end disagrees with the germline gene, perhaps due to a read error. In DNA, the CDR3 is TGTGCCAGCAGCTTCCTGGGGGGTCGGACTGAAGCTTTCTTT. It translates to CASSFLGGRTEAFF. The gene calls are TRBV5-3 and TRBJ1-1; weak D call: TRBD1 (5 bases). TRBV5-3 counts as an open reading frame of uncertain function. The CDR3 has 14 amino acids.

This clonotype was counted a few times. The chain recombines TRBV28 with TRBJ1-1, with TRBD1 matching 11 bases. The V segment lost 5 bases and the J segment 5 bases; nucleotides outside the gene matches: 16. The length of the CDR3 is 18 residues. The V gene's germline CDR1 is MDHEN and CDR2 SYDVKM. The CDR3 spells CASSLFGQGAGGKTEAFF. Here the CDR3 DNA reads TGTGCCAGCAGTCTCTTCGGACAGGGGGCTGGGGGGAAGACTGAAGCTTTCTTT.

This clonotype was picked up many times. This chain uses TRBV11-2 with TRBJ1-3; D unresolved. The CDR3 has 15 residues. V dropped 3 bases and J dropped 2 bases, with 11 bases sitting between them. In germline, CDR1 is SGHAT, CDR2 FQNNGV. CDR3 amino acids: CASSFLDGPGNTIYF. In DNA form, the CDR3 reads TGTGCCAGCAGCTTTTTGGATGGGCCTGGAAACACCATATATTTT.

CDR3 sequence: CASSQDRPGNNEQFF. The CDR3, as DNA: TGCGCCAGCAGCCAAGATCGCCCGGGGAACAATGAGCAGTTCTTC. The genes are TRBV4-3 and TRBJ2-1, with D perhaps TRBD2 (5 bases). The CDR3 extends over 15 amino acids. Looked up from germline, CDR1 is LGHNA and CDR2 is YSLEER. V gave up 0 bases and J gave up 5 bases, with 11 bases separating them.